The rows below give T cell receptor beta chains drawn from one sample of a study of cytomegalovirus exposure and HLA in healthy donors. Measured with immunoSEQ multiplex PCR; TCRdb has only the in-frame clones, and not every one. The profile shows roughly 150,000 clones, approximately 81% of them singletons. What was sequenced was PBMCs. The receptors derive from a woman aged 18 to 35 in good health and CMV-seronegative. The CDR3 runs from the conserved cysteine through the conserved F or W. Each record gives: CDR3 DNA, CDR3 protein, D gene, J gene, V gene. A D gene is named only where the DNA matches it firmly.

DNA: TGTGCCTGGGACCCGGGACAGGGGCCTTTGATTGGGTACGAGCAGTACTTC
CDR3: CAWDPGQGPLIGYEQYF
D: TRBD1
J: TRBJ2-7
V: TRBV30

DNA: TGTGCCAGCAGCTTAGCTACGGGACTGCTAACCGGGGAGCTGTTTTTT
CDR3: CASSLATGLLTGELFF
D: -
J: TRBJ2-2
V: TRBV7-8

DNA: TGTGCCAGTAGTCCGGTGGCGCGGTACACCGGGGAGCTGTTTTTT
CDR3: CASSPVARYTGELFF
D: -
J: TRBJ2-2
V: TRBV19

DNA: TGTGCCGTAGGGACAGCCGATAACTATGGCTACACCTTC
CDR3: CAVGTADNYGYTF
D: TRBD1
J: TRBJ1-2
V: TRBV10-3

DNA: TGTGCCGCAGCAGCCGGGGGGCTTTACGAGCAGTACTTC
CDR3: CAAAAGGLYEQYF
D: -
J: TRBJ2-7
V: TRBV27

DNA: TGTGCCAGCAGTTACTCTTCCAGCGGTAGCACAGATACGCAGTATTTT
CDR3: CASSYSSSGSTDTQYF
D: -
J: TRBJ2-3
V: TRBV6-5

DNA: TGCGCCAGCAGCTTGAGGGCAGGGGGCTCTGCCTACAATGAGCAGTTCTTC
CDR3: CASSLRAGGSAYNEQFF
D: TRBD1
J: TRBJ2-1
V: TRBV5-1

DNA: TGTGCCAACGGACAGGGCAGAGAGACCCAGTACTTC
CDR3: CANGQGRETQYF
D: TRBD1
J: TRBJ2-5
V: TRBV6-1

DNA: TGTGCCATCAGCGGACAGCTTTCTGGGGCCAACGTCCTGACTTTC
CDR3: CAISGQLSGANVLTF
D: -
J: TRBJ2-6
V: TRBV10-3

DNA: TGTGCCAGCACCGCAGGAGGGTACGACCTGCGGTGGGCGGGGGGCGCTGGAGGCTACACCTTC
CDR3: CASTAGGYDLRWAGGAGGYTF
D: -
J: TRBJ1-2
V: TRBV28

DNA: TGTGCCAGCAGCCTACAGGGGACAAATGAAAAACTGTTTTTT
CDR3: CASSLQGTNEKLFF
D: TRBD1
J: TRBJ1-4
V: TRBV7-2

DNA: TGCAGCGTTAGTGACTCTAGCAATCAGCCCCAGCATTTT
CDR3: CSVSDSSNQPQHF
D: -
J: TRBJ1-5
V: TRBV29-1

DNA: TGTGCCAGCAGTTTTCAGGGCCGGGAGACCCAGTACTTC
CDR3: CASSFQGRETQYF
D: -
J: TRBJ2-5
V: TRBV28

DNA: TGTTCCAGCAGGTATTCGGGAGGAGGTGGAAACACCATATATTTT
CDR3: CSSRYSGGGGNTIYF
D: -
J: TRBJ1-3
V: TRBV7-9

DNA: TGCAGCGGCGGACAGGGTTTGATTGGCGAGCAGTACTTC
CDR3: CSGGQGLIGEQYF
D: TRBD1
J: TRBJ2-7
V: TRBV29-1

DNA: TGTGCCAGCAGTTACTCCGGACTAGTCTATGAGACCCAGTACTTC
CDR3: CASSYSGLVYETQYF
D: TRBD2
J: TRBJ2-5
V: TRBV6-5